Sequencing of this T cell receptor (beta chain) was carried out in a study of CD8+CD57+ T cells in acquired aplastic anemia. Study-wide context: 3.2 ug was the average amount of DNA from sorted CD4+ and CD8+ cells. Findings and caveats of the study: Patients and controls shared some 29 CD8+ CDR3 sequences, which appeared highly expressed in patients and within their immunodominant clones. No significant patient-versus-control difference appeared in CD8+ Simpson's diversity.

The germline CDR1 and CDR2 sequences are SGHRS and YFSETQ. This CDR3 spans 18 amino acids. Trimming took 4 bases from V and 6 from J, leaving 29 bases between them. Turning to this clonotype: Its target is not known.

The study profiled TCR beta VDJ and CDR3 using genomic DNA as template. TCRdb reprocessed the reads via MiXCR and lists one record per CDR3 protein. This table holds 150,000 to 200,000 distinct CDR3 sequences, roughly 64% found once. Specimen: sorted CD4+, CD8+, or CD8+CD57+ T cells (not recorded which) from PBMCs. The V gene is TRBV5-1, the J gene TRBJ2-7; D might be TRBD2 (8 bases). This TCR came from a human donor with severe aplastic anemia or a healthy control (not recorded which). Here the CDR3 reads CASSTSGLTGTREGEQYF. CDR3 bases: TGCGCCAGCAGCACGTCGGGACTGACAGGGACTAGAGAGGGCGAGCAGTACTTC.